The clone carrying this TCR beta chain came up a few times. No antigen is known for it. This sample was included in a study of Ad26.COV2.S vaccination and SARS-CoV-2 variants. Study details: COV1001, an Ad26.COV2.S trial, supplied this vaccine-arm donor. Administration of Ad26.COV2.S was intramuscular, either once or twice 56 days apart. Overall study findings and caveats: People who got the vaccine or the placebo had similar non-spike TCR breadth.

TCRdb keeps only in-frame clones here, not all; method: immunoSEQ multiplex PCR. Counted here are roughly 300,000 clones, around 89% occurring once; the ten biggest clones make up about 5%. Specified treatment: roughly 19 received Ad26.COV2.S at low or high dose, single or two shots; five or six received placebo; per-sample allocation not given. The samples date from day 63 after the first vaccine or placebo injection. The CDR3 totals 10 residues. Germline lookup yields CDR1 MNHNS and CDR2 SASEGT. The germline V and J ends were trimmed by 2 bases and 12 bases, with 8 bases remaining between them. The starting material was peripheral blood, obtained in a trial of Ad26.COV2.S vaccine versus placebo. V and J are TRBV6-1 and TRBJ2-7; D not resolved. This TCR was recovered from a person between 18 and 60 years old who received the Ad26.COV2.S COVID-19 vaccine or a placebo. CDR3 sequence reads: CASSENLVYF. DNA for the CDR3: TGTGCCAGCAGTGAAAACCTGGTGTACTTC.